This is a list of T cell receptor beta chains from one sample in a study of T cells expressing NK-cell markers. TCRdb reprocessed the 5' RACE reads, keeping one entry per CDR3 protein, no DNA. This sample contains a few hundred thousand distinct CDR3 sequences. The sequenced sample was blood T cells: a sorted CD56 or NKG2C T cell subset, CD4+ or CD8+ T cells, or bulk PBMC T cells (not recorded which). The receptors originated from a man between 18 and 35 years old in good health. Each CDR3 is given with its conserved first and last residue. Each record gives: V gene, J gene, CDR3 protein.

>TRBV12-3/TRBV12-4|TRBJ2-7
CASSPVPGGAEQYF
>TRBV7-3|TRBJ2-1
CASSLLSGLSYNEQFF
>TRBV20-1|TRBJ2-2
CSAQSGRAGTGELFF
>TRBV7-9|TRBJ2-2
CASKPGQNTGELFF
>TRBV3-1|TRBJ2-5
CASSQVSGPETQYF
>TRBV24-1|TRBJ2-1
CATSDRKETGEEFF
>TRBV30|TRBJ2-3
CAWSVGADTQYF
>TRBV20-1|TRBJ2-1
CSAELAGVSDEQFF
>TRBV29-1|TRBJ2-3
CSVPQGPSRTDTQYF
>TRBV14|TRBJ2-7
CASSQEGQGMWSYEQYF
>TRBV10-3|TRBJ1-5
CAISETPPRGYQPQHF
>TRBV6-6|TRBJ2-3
CASASGGHTQYF
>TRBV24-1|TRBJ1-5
CATSANQGNQPQHF
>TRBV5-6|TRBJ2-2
CASLRLAGEGYTGELFF
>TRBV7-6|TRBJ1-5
CASSLVRGDSNQPQHF
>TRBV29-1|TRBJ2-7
CSATAGTGAYEQYF
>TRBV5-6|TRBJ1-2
CASSPGTSPGRGYTF
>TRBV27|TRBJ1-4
CASSPEGFRGRDEKLFF
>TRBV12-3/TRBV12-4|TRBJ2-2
CASTLAGSANTGELFF
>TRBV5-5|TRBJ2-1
CASSYLPGDNEQFF
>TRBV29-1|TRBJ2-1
CSVRGIYNEQFF
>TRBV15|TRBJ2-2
CATTNRALPNTGELFF
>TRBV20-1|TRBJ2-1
CSATDFGIGNEQFF
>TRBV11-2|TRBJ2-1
CASSLTEGPWDEQFF
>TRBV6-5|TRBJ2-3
CASSYRASAYGDTQYF
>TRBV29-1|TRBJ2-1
CSVETAVEQFF
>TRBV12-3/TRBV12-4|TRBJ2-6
CASKGTKSSGANVLTF